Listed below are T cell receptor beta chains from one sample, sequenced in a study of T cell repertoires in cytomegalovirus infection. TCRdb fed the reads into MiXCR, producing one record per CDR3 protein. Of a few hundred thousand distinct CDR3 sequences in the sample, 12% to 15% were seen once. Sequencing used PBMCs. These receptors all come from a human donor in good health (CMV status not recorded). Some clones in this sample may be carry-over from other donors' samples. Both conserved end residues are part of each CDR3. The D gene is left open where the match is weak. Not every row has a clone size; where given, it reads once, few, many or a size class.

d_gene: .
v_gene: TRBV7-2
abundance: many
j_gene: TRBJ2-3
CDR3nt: TGTGCCAGCAGCCCAAGCACAGATACGCAGTATTTT
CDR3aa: CASSPSTDTQYF

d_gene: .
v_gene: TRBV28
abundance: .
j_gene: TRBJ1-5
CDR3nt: TGTGCCAGCAGTTTATTGGGGGAAAGGGCCCAGCCCCAGCATTTT
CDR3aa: CASSLLGERAQPQHF

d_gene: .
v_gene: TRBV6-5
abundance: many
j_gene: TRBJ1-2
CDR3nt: TGTGCCAGCAGTACCCGGGGCTCCTATGGCTACACCTTC
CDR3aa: CASSTRGSYGYTF

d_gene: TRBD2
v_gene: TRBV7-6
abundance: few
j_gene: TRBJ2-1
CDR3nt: TGTGCCAGCAGCCCGCGGACTAGCGGGGACCGTTACAATGAGCAGTTCTTC
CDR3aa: CASSPRTSGDRYNEQFF

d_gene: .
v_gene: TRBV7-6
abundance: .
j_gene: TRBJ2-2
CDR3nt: TGTGCCAGCAGCTTAGACGGAGGCAGGGGATTGAGCACCGGGGAGCTGTTTTTT
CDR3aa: CASSLDGGRGLSTGELFF

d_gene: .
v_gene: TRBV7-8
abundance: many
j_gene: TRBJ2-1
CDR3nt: TGTGCCAGCAGACCGAGAGGGGACAATGAGCAGTTCTTC
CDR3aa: CASRPRGDNEQFF

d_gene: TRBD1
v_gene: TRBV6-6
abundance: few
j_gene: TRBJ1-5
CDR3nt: TGTGCCAGCAGTTACTCGGCAGGGGGTTCTTATAGCAATCAGCCCCAGCATTTT
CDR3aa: CASSYSAGGSYSNQPQHF

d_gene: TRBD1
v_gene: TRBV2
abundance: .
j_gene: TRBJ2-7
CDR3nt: TGTGCCAGCAGCCCCAGCCGGGACAGGCCCTCCTACGAGCAGTACTTC
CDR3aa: CASSPSRDRPSYEQYF

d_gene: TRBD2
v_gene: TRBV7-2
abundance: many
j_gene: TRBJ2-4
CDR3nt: TGTGCCAGCAGCTTAGGGCGAGCGGGACTAAACATTCAGTACTTC
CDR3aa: CASSLGRAGLNIQYF

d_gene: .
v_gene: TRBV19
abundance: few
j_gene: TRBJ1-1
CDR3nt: TGTGCCAGTAGTAGGGCGACAATAATGAACACTGAAGCTTTCTTT
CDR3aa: CASSRATIMNTEAFF

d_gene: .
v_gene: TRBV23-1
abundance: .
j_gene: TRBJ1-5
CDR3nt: TGCGCCAGCAGTCCCCTAGGCGGGGGCGGCAATCAGCCCCAGCATTTT
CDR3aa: CASSPLGGGGNQPQHF

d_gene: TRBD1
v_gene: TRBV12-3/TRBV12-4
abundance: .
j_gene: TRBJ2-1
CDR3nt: TGTGCCAGCAGTTTGAACAGGGGGAATGAGCAGTTCTTC
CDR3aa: CASSLNRGNEQFF

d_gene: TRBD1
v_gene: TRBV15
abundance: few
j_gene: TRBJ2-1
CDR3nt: TGTGCCACCACGGACAGGGACGCCATAGATGAGCAGTTCTTC
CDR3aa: CATTDRDAIDEQFF

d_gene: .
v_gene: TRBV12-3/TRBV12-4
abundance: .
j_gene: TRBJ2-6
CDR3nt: TGTGCCAGCAGTTTTAGTACAGGGAGGCTCTCTGGGGCCAACGTCCTGACTTTC
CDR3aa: CASSFSTGRLSGANVLTF

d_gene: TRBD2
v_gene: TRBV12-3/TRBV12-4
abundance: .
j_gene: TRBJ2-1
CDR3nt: TGTGCCAGCAGTTTAGCGGGAGGGAGTGATGAGCAGTTCTTC
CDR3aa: CASSLAGGSDEQFF

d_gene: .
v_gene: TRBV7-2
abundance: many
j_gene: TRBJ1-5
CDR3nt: TGTGCCAGCAGCTTAGGGGGGGCCGGGGGGTATAGCAATCAGCCCCAGCATTTT
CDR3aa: CASSLGGAGGYSNQPQHF

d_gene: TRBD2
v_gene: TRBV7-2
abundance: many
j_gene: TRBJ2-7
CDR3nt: TGTGCCAGCAGCTTATTACTAGCGGTTTCCTACGAGCAGTACTTC
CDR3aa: CASSLLLAVSYEQYF

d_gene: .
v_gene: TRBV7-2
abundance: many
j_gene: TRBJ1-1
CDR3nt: TGTGCCAGCAGCTTAGTAACCCCTCAGGGAAGGACTTTCTTT
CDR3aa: CASSLVTPQGRTFF

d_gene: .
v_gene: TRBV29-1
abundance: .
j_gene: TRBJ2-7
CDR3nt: TGCAGCGTTCGGACAGAGATCTCCTACGAGCAGTACTTC
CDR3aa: CSVRTEISYEQYF

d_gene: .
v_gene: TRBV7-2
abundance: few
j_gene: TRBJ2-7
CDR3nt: TGTGCAACGGGCAGAGAGATCTCCTACGAGCAGTACTTC
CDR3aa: CATGREISYEQYF

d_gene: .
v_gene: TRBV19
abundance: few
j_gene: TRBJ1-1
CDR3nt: TGTGCCAGTAGGGCCAGGGTTGGCTTGGACACTGAAGCTTTCTTT
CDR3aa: CASRARVGLDTEAFF

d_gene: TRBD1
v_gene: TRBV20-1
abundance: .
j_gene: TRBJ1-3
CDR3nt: TGCAGTGCTGGGACAGGGAAGTGGTCTGGAAACACCATATATTTT
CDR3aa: CSAGTGKWSGNTIYF

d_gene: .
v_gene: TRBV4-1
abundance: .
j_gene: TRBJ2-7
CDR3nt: TGCGCCAGCAGCCTCTCTCCGGGGGATATCAGCTACGAGCAGTACTTC
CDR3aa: CASSLSPGDISYEQYF

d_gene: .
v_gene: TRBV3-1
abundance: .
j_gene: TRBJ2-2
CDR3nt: TGTGCCAGCAGCCAAGATATTATTGGGGAATTGGTTGCCGGGGAGCTGTTTTTT
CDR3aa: CASSQDIIGELVAGELFF

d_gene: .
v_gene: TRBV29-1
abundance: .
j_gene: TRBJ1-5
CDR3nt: TGCAGCGCCGGTGGAGTTAATCAGCCCCAGCATTTT
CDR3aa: CSAGGVNQPQHF

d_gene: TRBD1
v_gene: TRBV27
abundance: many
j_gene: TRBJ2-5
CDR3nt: TGTGCCAGCAGTCTACAGGGGGCAGAGACCCAGTACTTC
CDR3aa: CASSLQGAETQYF

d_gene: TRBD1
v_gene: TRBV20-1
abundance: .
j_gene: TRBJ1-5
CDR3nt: TGCAGTGCTAGGGACAGGCACAATCAGCCCCAGCATTTT
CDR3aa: CSARDRHNQPQHF

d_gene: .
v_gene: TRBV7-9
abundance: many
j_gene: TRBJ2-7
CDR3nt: TGTGCCAGCAGCTTACTCGGGGTCTACGAGCAGTACTTC
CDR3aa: CASSLLGVYEQYF

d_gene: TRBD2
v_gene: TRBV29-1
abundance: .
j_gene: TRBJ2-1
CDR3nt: TGCAGCGTTGAAGTACGGGCTCGACTAGCGGTAACAAACTACAATGAGCAGTTCTTC
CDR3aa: CSVEVRARLAVTNYNEQFF

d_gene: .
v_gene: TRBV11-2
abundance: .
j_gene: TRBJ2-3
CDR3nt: TGTGCCAGCAGCTTAGCCGGCAGGGCCACAGATACGCAGTATTTT
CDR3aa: CASSLAGRATDTQYF

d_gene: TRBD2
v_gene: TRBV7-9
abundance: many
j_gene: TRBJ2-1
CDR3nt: TGTGCCAGCAGCTCAGGGACTAGGAGCCACAATGAGCAGTTCTTC
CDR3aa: CASSSGTRSHNEQFF

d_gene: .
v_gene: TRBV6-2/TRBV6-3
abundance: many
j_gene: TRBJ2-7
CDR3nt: TGTGCCAGCAGTGCTGCGGGACTTCTATACGAGCAGTACTTC
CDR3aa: CASSAAGLLYEQYF

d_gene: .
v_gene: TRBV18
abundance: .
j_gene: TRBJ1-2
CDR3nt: TGTGCCAGCTCACCCACAGAAACCCACTATGGCTACACCTTC
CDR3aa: CASSPTETHYGYTF

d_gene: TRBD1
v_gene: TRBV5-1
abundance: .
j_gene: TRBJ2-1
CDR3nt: TGCGCCAGCAGGATATCGACAGGGGAGCAGTTCTTC
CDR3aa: CASRISTGEQFF

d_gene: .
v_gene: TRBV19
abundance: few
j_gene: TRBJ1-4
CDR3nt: TGTGCCAGTAGGATCGGTGGCAGAACTTCAACTAATGAAAAACTGTTTTTT
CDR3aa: CASRIGGRTSTNEKLFF

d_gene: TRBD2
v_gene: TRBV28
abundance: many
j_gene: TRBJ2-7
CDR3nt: TGTGCCAGCACTTCGGGGGGGCGGACTTTCTCCTACGAGCAGTACTTC
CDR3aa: CASTSGGRTFSYEQYF

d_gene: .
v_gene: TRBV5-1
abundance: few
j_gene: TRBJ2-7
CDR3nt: TGCGCCAGCACCTCTCCGGGGTACGAGCAGTACTTC
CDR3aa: CASTSPGYEQYF

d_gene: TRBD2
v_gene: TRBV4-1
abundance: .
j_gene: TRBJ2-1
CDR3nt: TGCGCCAGCAGCCAAGCAATAGCGGGGAGCTCCTACAATGAGCAGTTCTTC
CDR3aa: CASSQAIAGSSYNEQFF

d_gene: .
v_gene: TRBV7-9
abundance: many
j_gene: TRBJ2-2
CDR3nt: TGTGCCAGCAGCTTGATCCAGGGTATGGGCACCGGGGAGCTGTTTTTT
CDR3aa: CASSLIQGMGTGELFF

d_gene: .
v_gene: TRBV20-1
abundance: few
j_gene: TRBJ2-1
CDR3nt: TGCAGTGCTAGAGCAAGCTCCTACAATGAGCAGTTCTTC
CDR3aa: CSARASSYNEQFF

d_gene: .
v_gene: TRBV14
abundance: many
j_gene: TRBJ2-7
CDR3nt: TGTGCCAGCAGCGCGGCGGGGAAAAGGGGCTACGAGCAGTACTTC
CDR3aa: CASSAAGKRGYEQYF

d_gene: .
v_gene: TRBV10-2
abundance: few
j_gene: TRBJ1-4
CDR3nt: TGCGCCAGCAAAGCCAATGAAAAACTGTTTTTT
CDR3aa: CASKANEKLFF

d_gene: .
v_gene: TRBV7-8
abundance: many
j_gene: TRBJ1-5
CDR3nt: TGTGCCAGCAGCATTGGCGAGCGAAGCAATCAGCCCCAGCATTTT
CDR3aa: CASSIGERSNQPQHF

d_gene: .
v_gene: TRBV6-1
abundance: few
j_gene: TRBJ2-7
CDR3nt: TGTGCCAGCACCCGGACGTCAAGCTCCTACGAGCAGTACTTC
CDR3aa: CASTRTSSSYEQYF

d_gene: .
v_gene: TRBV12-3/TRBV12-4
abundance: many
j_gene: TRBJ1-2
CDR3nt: TGTGCCAGCAGTGCTAACAGAGACCGCTATGGCTACACCTTC
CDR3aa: CASSANRDRYGYTF

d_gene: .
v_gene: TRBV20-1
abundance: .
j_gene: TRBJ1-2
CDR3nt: TGCAGTGCTATCTTAGAGAGCCCAGAGGATGGCTACACCTTC
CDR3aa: CSAILESPEDGYTF

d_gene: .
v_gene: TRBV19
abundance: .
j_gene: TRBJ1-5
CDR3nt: TGTGCCAGTAGTATTCTAGGGACTGGGACGTCTAGCAATCAGCCCCAGCATTTT
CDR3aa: CASSILGTGTSSNQPQHF

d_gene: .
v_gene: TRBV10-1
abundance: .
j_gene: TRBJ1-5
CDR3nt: TGCGCCAGCAGTGAGACCGGCAATCAGCCCCAGCATTTT
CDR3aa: CASSETGNQPQHF

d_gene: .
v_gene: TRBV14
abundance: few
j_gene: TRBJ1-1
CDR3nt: TGTGCCAGCAGCCACAACAGGGTCACTGAAGCTTTCTTT
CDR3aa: CASSHNRVTEAFF

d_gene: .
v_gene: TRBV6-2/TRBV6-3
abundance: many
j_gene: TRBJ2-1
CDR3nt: TGTGCCAGCAGCCTTCGGGACTTAGGGGAGCAGTTCTTC
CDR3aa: CASSLRDLGEQFF

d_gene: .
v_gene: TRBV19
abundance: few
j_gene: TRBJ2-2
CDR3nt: TGTGCCAGTAGTATGGGTGTGGCCGGGGAGCTGTTTTTT
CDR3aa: CASSMGVAGELFF

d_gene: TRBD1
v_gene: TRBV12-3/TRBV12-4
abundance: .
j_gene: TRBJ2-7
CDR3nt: TGTGCCAGCAGTTTAGGACAGGGGGCATACGAGCTGTACTTC
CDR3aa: CASSLGQGAYELYF

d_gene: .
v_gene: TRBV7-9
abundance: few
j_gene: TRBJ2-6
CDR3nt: TGTGCCACCTTAGTCTCTGGGGCCAACGTCCTGACTTTC
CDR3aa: CATLVSGANVLTF

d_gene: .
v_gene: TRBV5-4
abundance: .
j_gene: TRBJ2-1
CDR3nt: TGTGCCAGCAGCTCGGGGACCCCAACCTACAATGAGCAGTTCTTC
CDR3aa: CASSSGTPTYNEQFF